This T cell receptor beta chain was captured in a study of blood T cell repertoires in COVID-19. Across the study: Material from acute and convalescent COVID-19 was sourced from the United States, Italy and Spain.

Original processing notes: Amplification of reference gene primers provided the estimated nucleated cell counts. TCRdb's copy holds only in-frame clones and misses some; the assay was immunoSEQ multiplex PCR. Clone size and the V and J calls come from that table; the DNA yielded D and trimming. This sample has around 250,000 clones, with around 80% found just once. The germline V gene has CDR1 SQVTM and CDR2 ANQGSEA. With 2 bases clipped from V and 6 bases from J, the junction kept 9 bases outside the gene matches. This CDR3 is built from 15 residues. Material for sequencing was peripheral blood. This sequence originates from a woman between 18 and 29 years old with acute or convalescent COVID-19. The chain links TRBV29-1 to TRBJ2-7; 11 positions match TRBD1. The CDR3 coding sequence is TGCAGCGTTGAAAGTTCTGGCGGGACAGGGGGCGAGCAGTACTTC. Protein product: CSVESSGGTGGEQYF.